This T cell receptor (beta chain) was identified during a study of shared clonotypes between healthy human individuals. Germline V gives CDR1 SGHNT, CDR2 YYREEE (reference sequence). V lost 0 bases to trimming and J lost 0 bases, with 10 bases between them. The CDR3 consists of 16 residues. TCRdb keeps only in-frame clones here, not all; method: immunoSEQ multiplex PCR. The table lists about 960,000 clones, over 75% of them singletons. Recent vaccinations or acute infections were absent in the healthy HIV-negative adult donors. The TCR comes from a man aged 18 to 30 in good health. The specimen was memory CD4+ T cells sorted from blood. Indicated subset: CD45RA-negative fraction. The genes are TRBV5-4 and TRBJ2-1, with D possibly TRBD1 on 6 matching bases. In DNA, the CDR3 is TGTGCCAGCAGCTTGGCCCCGACAGGCTCCTACAATGAGCAGTTCTTC. It is translated as CASSLAPTGSYNEQFF.